A single sample gave rise to the 16 T cell receptor beta chains below, sequenced in a study of T cells in Graves' hyperthyroidism and ophthalmopathy. There were TCR beta CDR3 regions amplified from RNA transcripts. HTBI primers were used for first-round RT-PCR of the TCR CDR3. TCRdb reprocessed the multiplex PCR reads via MiXCR and lists one record per CDR3 protein. The table shows 700,000 or so distinct CDR3 sequences, with around 17% occurring only once. The sample was blood. Receptors were obtained from a man younger than 35 with Graves' hyperthyroidism.

This clonotype was detected only a few times. This chain uses TRBV28 with TRBJ2-3; TRBD2 agrees at 11 bases. This CDR3 comprises 16 residues. V lost 5 bases and J lost 5; bases outside the gene matches: 9. Germline CDR1 is MDHEN and CDR2 is SYDVKM. The CDR3 spells CASSLTSGSQQDTQYF. The CDR3 DNA reads as TGTGCCAGCAGTCTTACTAGCGGGAGTCAGCAAGATACGCAGTATTTT.

Many counts were recorded for this clonotype. A much larger clone lies a single base off, so this may be a read error. The chain employs TRBV6-1 and TRBJ2-5; 11 nucleotides align to TRBD2. Germline assignment: CDR1 MNHNS and CDR2 SASEGT. The CDR3 is 15 residues long. V trimming: 5 bases; J trimming: 1 base; junction bases outside the gene matches: 3. The CDR3 loop is CASSSTSGVQETQYF. DNA for the CDR3: TGTGCCAGCAGTTCGACTAGCGGGGTCCAAGAGACCCAGTACTTC.

J is TRBJ2-1 and V is TRBV20-1; D gene unclear. Germline CDR1 DFQATT, CDR2 SNEGSKA (reference sequence). The length of the CDR3 is 13 residues. With 5 bases removed from V and 1 base from J, the gap between germline ends came to 9 bases. CDR3 DNA sequence: TGCAGTGCTCGCCCATCTTCCTACAATGAGCAGTTCTTC. Translating gives CSARPSSYNEQFF.

This clonotype showed up many times. This chain links TRBV3-1 with TRBJ2-1; no clear D. Looked up from germline, CDR1 is LGHDT and CDR2 is YNNKEL (reference sequence). The length of the CDR3 is 13 residues. With 2 bases removed from V and 5 bases from J, the gap between germline ends came to 7 bases. As DNA, the CDR3 is TGTGCCAGCAGCCAACGCACTGACAATGAGCAGTTCTTC. Translating it yields CASSQRTDNEQFF.

This clonotype was seen more than once but under ten times. The J gene is TRBJ2-3, the V gene TRBV29-1, with a weak D call TRBD1 (6 bases). Trimming stripped 3 bases from V and 4 bases from J, with 17 bases between. CDR3 length: 15 amino acids. Germline values: CDR1 SQVTM, CDR2 ANQGSEA. CDR3 DNA: TGCAGCGTTGACATAACAGGGACGGGCGCAGATACGCAGTATTTT. This encodes CSVDITGTGADTQYF.

This clonotype was seen many times. V is TRBV5-4 and J is TRBJ2-3, with 11 bases that match TRBD2. From germline, CDR1 is SGHNT and CDR2 YYREEE (reference sequence). CDR3 size: 16 residues. With V trimmed by 0 bases and J by 2 bases, 2 bases remained unmatched. The CDR3 loop reads CASSLASGRITDTQYF. As DNA, the CDR3 is TGTGCCAGCAGCTTGGCTAGCGGGAGGATCACAGATACGCAGTATTTT.

In this sample, this clonotype turned up a few times. V usage is TRBV6-1 and J usage is TRBJ1-1, with D perhaps TRBD1 (6 bases). The length of the CDR3 is 15 residues. V lost 4 bases and J lost 1, with 13 bases in between. The germline V gene encodes CDR1 MNHNS and CDR2 SASEGT. CDR3 DNA sequence: TGTGCCAGCAGTGTATTAGGACAGTCGAACACTGAAGCTTTCTTT. This encodes CASSVLGQSNTEAFF.

The chain is built from TRBV6-5 and TRBJ2-2, with 7 bases matching TRBD1. The CDR3 extends over 13 amino acids. The V and J ends lost 2 bases and 6 bases, in that order; junction bases with no gene match: 0. In germline, CDR1 is MNHEY, CDR2 SVGAGI. CDR3 residues: CASSYRGPGELFF. The CDR3 DNA follows: TGTGCCAGCAGTTACAGGGGGCCCGGGGAGCTGTTTTTT.

This chain uses TRBV27 with TRBJ1-2; TRBD1 aligns across 8 bases. Per germline, CDR1 MNHEY and CDR2 SMNVEV (reference sequence). CDR3 length: 18 residues. Trimming took 3 bases from V and 0 from J; bases not matched to a gene: 12. This CDR3 is CASSFYPRGRVANYGYTF. CDR3 coding DNA: TGTGCCAGCAGTTTCTACCCCAGGGGGCGAGTAGCTAACTATGGCTACACCTTC.

The V and J genes are TRBV5-1 and TRBJ2-3; D is tentatively TRBD1 or TRBD2 (5 bases each). This CDR3 region has 14 residues. Germline V lookup: CDR1 SGHRS, CDR2 YFSETQ. V gave up 4 bases and J gave up 1 base, with 10 bases separating them. This chain's CDR3 is CASSHRDGTDTQYF. The CDR3 DNA sequence: TGCGCCAGCAGCCACCGGGACGGCACAGATACGCAGTATTTT.

This clonotype was seen ten or more times. J is TRBJ1-5 and V is TRBV12-3 or TRBV12-4, with 7 nucleotides matching TRBD1. The trim removed 1 base at V and 7 bases at J, leaving 4 bases unmatched. The CDR3 is 14 amino acids. The CDR3 protein is CASSLGDSLQPQHF. The CDR3 DNA reads as TGTGCCAGCAGTTTAGGGGACAGCTTGCAGCCCCAGCATTTT.

In its sample, this clonotype was seen many times. This chain joins TRBV7-9 and TRBJ1-1, with a possible D match to TRBD1 (5 bases). The CDR3 is 14 amino acids. The V and J ends lost 5 bases and 4 bases respectively, with 14 bases between them. Germline V CDR1 and CDR2: SEHNR, FQNEAQ (reference sequence). Here the CDR3 DNA reads TGTGCCAGCAGCATCCAGGGAGCGTCCACTGAAGCTTTCTTT. This gives the protein CASSIQGASTEAFF. The full variable domain, in which reference TRBV7-9 and TRBJ1-1 provide the parts outside the CDR3, is DTGVSQNPRHKITKRGQNVTFRCDPISEHNRLYWYRQTLGQGPEFLTYFQNEAQLEKSRLLSDRFSAERPKGSFSTLEIQRTEQGDSAMYLCASSIQGASTEAFFGQGTRLTVV.

This clonotype was picked up many times. This chain joins TRBV2 and TRBJ2-3; 7 bases are shared with TRBD1. This CDR3 region has 14 residues. After removal of 11 bases from V and 3 bases from J, the junction contained 11 bases not matched to a gene. Germline assignment: CDR1 SNHLY and CDR2 FYNNEI. CDR3 coding DNA: TGTGCCGGCGCTAGGGGGCTCCGTACAGATACGCAGTATTTT. The encoded protein is CAGARGLRTDTQYF.

A few counts support this clonotype. V usage is TRBV19 and J usage is TRBJ2-7; D remains unclear. Trimming took off 4 bases at V and 6 bases at J, with 13 bases between the two ends. The CDR3 has 13 residues. From germline, CDR1 is LNHDA and CDR2 SQIVND (reference sequence). The chain's CDR3 is CASSSGAAREQYF. The CDR3 nucleotides are TGTGCCAGTAGTAGTGGAGCAGCTCGCGAGCAGTACTTC.

This clonotype was seen many times. The J gene is TRBJ1-1, the V gene TRBV12-5; no clear D. The germline V and J ends were trimmed by 4 bases and 4 bases, with 10 bases remaining between them. CDR3 size: 13 residues. From germline, CDR1 is LGHNT and CDR2 FRNRAP. The CDR3 reads CASGSGRLTEAFF. The DNA for the CDR3 is TGTGCTAGTGGTTCCGGGAGACTCACTGAAGCTTTCTTT.

The rearrangement links TRBV19 to TRBJ2-7; D is perhaps TRBD1 (5 bases). The CDR3 consists of 15 residues. Germline V gene sequence: CDR1 LNHDA, CDR2 SQIVND (reference sequence). The V and J ends lost 3 bases and 1 base respectively, with 13 bases between them. The CDR3 protein is CASSMRRQRSYEQYF. The CDR3 DNA follows: TGTGCCAGTAGTATGCGGAGACAGCGTTCCTACGAGCAGTACTTC. Based on the CDR3 plus reference TRBV19 and TRBJ2-7, the full variable domain is DGGITQSPKYLFRKEGQNVTLSCEQNLNHDAMYWYRQDPGQGLRLIYYSQIVNDFQKGDIAEGYSVSREKKESFPLTVTSAQKNPTAFYLCASSMRRQRSYEQYFGPGTRLTVT.